This TCR beta chain came from a study of cytomegalovirus exposure and HLA in healthy donors. V was clipped by 6 bases and J by 7 bases, with 16 bases between them. Germline V CDR1 and CDR2: MNHEY, SVGAGI. CDR3 length: 14 residues. The table lists this clone with a few counts. Its antigen is as yet unknown. 60 Vbeta and 13 Jbeta primers were used in PCR. The assay was immunoSEQ multiplex PCR, and TCRdb's table has in-frame clones only and misses some. This sample has more than 100,000 clones; over 15% occur once, and the top ten carry roughly 2%. General observations from the study: Available immune exposure information covered CMV serostatus only.

The chain combines TRBV6-5 with TRBJ1-5, with a weak D call TRBD1 (5 bases). This clonotype was sampled from a woman aged 18-29 years in good health and CMV-seronegative. The material sequenced was PBMCs. The CDR3 DNA reads TGTGCCAGCAGCCTCCGGGGGGATAGGCAGCCCCAGCATTTT. This sequence encodes CASSLRGDRQPQHF.